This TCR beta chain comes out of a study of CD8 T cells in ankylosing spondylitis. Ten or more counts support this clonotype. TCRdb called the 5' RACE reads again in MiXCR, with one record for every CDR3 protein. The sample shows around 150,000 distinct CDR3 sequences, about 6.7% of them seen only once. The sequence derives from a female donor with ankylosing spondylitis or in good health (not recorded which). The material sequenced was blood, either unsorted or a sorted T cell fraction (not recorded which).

The CDR3 bases are TGTGCCAGTTCCGGTCGGGATCTTCAGCCCCAGCATTTT. It specifies CASSGRDLQPQHF. The genes are TRBV12-3 or TRBV12-4 and TRBJ1-5; D uncertain. V lost 9 bases to trimming and J lost 6 bases, with 15 bases between them. This CDR3 has 13 amino acids.